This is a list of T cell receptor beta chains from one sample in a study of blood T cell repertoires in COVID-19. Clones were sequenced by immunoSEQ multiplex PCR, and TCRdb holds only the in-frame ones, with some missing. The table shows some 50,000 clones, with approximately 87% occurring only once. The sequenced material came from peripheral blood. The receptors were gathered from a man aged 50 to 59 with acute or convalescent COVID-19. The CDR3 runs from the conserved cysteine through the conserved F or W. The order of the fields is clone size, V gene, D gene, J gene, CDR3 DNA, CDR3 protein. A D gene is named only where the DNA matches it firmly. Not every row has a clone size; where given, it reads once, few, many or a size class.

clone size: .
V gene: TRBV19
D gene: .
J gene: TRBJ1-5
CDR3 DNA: TGTGCCAGTAGTGGACAGTATAGCAATCAGCCCCAGCATTTT
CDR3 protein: CASSGQYSNQPQHF

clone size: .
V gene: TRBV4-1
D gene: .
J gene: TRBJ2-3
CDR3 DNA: TGCGCCAGCAGCCAAGATTTCCGAGATACGCAGTATTTT
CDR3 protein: CASSQDFRDTQYF

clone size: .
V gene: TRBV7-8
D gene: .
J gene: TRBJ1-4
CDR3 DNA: TGTGCCAGCAGCCAACCAGGGGAAAAACTGTTTTTT
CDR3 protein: CASSQPGEKLFF

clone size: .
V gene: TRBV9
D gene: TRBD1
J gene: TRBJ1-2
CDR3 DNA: TGTGCCAGCAGCCTCCCCGACAGGGTCTACACCTTC
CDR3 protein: CASSLPDRVYTF

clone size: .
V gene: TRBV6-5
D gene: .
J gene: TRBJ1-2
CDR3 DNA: TGTGCCAGCAGTTACTCAGGGAACAGGGCATATGGCTACACCTTC
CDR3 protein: CASSYSGNRAYGYTF

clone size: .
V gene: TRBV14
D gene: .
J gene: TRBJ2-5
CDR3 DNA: TGTGCCAGCAGCCAAGGATCCGGGCAAGAGACCCAGTACTTC
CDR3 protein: CASSQGSGQETQYF

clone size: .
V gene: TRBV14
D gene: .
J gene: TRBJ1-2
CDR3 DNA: TGTGCCAGCAGCCCGGCGAGGGCGGGTGGCTACACCTTC
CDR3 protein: CASSPARAGGYTF

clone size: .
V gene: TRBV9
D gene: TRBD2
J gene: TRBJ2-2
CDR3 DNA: TGTGCCAGCTCTTGGTTTGCTAGCGGGAACACCGGGGAGCTGTTTTTT
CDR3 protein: CASSWFASGNTGELFF

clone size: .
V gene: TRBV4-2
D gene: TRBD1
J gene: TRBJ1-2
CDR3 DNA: TGTGCCAGCAGCCCGGACCCAGGGGGTAACTATGGCTACACCTTC
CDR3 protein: CASSPDPGGNYGYTF

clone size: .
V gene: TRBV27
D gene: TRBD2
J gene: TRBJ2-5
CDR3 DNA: TGTGCCAGCAGTGAACGACTAGCGGGAGGGCCTATACCGGTGACCCAGTACTTC
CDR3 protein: CASSERLAGGPIPVTQYF

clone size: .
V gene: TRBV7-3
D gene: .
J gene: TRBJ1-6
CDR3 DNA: TGTGCCAGCAGCTTACCCCTAGGGGGAGGGAATAATTCACCCCTCCACTTT
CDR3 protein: CASSLPLGGGNNSPLHF

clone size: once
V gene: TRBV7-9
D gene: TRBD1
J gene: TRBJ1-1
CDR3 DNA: TGTGCCAGCAGCTATACCGGGACAGGGGAAACTGAAGCTTTCTTT
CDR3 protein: CASSYTGTGETEAFF

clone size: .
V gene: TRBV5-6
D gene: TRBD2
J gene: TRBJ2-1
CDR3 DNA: TGTGCCAGCAGCTTCAGGGGAACTAGCGGGAGACTGTGGTTCTTC
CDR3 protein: CASSFRGTSGRLWFF

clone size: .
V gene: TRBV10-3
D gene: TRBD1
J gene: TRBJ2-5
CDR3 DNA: TGTGCCATCAGTGAGTCGAGGACAGGGTTCCAAGAGACCCAGTACTTC
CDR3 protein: CAISESRTGFQETQYF

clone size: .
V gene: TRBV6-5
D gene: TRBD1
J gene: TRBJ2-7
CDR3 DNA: TGTGCCAGCGGACAGGGGTTATCCTACGAGCAGTACTTC
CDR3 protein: CASGQGLSYEQYF

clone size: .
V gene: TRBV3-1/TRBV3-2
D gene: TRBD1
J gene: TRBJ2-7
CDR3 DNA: TGTGCCAGCAGCCAGGGGGGACAGGCCTACGAGCAGTACTTC
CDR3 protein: CASSQGGQAYEQYF

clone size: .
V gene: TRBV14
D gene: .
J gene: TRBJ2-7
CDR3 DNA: TGTGCCAGCAGCCCCAACTTTGGACAGTTCTACGAGCAGTACTTC
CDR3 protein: CASSPNFGQFYEQYF

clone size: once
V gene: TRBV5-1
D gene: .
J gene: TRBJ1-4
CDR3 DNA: TGCGCCAGCAGAGCCGCCGGGACAACTAATGAAAAACTGTTTTTT
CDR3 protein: CASRAAGTTNEKLFF

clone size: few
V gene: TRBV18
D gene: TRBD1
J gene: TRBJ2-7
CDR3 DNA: TGTGCCAGCTCACCGGGACAGGTTCCCTACGAGCAGTACTTC
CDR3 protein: CASSPGQVPYEQYF

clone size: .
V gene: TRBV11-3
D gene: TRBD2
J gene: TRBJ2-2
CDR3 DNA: TGTGCCAGCAGCTCGATGGCCAGGGCGGGAGTCACCGGGGAGCTGTTTTTT
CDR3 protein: CASSSMARAGVTGELFF

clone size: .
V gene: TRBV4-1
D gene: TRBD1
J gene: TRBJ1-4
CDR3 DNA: TGCGCCAGCAGCCAAGCCGGGACAGGCGAGGAAAAACTGTTTTTT
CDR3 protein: CASSQAGTGEEKLFF

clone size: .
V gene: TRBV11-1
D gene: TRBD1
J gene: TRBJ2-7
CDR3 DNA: TGTGCCAGCAGCCCGGGACAGGACAACTACGAGCAGTACTTC
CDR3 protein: CASSPGQDNYEQYF

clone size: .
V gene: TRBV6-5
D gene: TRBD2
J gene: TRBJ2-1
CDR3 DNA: TGTGCCAGCTGGGGGAGGGTATCTTACAATGAGCAGTTCTTC
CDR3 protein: CASWGRVSYNEQFF

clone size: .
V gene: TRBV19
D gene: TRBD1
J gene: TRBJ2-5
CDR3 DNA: TGTGCCAGTAGTATTCGACAGCCGAAATCGGCAGGGACAGACAGACTGAAGACCCAGTACTTC
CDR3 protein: CASSIRQPKSAGTDRLKTQYF

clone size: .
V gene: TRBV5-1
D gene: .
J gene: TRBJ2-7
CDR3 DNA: TGCGCCAGCAGCATGGGTGACAGACCTTACGAGCAGTACTTC
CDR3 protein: CASSMGDRPYEQYF

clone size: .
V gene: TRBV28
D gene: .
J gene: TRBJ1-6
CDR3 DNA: TGTGCCAGCACCACCACCTACTATAATTCACCCCTCCACTTT
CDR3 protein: CASTTTYYNSPLHF

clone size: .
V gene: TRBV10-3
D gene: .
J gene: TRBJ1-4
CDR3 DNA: TGTGCCATCCGAGGGGGAACTAATGAAAAACTGTTTTTT
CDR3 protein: CAIRGGTNEKLFF

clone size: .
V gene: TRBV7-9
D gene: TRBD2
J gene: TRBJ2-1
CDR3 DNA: TGTGCCAGCAGCTCCCTAGCGGGAGTTGCCTACAATGAGCAGTTCTTC
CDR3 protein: CASSSLAGVAYNEQFF

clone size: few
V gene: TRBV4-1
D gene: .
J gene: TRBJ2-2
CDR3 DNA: TGCGCCAGCAGCCAAATCCGCGACTGGGAGCTGTTTTTT
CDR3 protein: CASSQIRDWELFF

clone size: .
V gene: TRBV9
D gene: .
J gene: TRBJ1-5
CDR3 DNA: TGTGCCAGCAGCGTAGGGCGGAAACATCAGCCCCAGCATTTT
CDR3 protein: CASSVGRKHQPQHF

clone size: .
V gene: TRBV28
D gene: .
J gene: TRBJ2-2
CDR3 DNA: TGTGCCAGCAGCTATTTCTTAGGGGGAACCGGGGAGCTGTTTTTT
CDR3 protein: CASSYFLGGTGELFF

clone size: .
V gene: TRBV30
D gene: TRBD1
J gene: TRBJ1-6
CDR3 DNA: TGTGCCGGAAAGACAGGGGCGTACCGGGGGTCTTATAATTCACCCCTCCACTTT
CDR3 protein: CAGKTGAYRGSYNSPLHF

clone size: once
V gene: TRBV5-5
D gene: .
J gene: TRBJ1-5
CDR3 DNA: TGTGCCAGCAGCTTGGGGGAGTCTCTTAGCAATCAGCCCCAGCATTTT
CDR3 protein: CASSLGESLSNQPQHF

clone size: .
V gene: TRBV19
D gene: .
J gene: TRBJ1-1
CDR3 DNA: TGTGCCAGTAGTATAGGAGCAGAGGGCGTCACTGAAGCTTTCTTT
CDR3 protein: CASSIGAEGVTEAFF

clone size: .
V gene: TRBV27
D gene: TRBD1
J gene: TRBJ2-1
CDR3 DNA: TGTGCCAGCAGTGCCCGACAGGGGTATGAGCAGTTCTTC
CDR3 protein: CASSARQGYEQFF

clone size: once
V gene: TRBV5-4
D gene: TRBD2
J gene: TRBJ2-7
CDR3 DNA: TGTGCCAGCAGCTTAACTAGCGGAAACTCCTACGAGCAGTACTTC
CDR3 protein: CASSLTSGNSYEQYF

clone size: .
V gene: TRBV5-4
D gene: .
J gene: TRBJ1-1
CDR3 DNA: TGTGCCAGCAGCCTGAGCACCGGGTTAGGCACTGAAGCTTTCTTT
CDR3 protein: CASSLSTGLGTEAFF

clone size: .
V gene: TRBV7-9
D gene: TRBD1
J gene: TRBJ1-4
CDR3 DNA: TGTGCCAGCAGACAGGGGAACGAAAAACTGTTTTTT
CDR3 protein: CASRQGNEKLFF

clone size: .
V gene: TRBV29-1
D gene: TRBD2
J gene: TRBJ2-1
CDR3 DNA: TGCAGCGCCGGGACTAGCGGGAGACATGGCGATGAGCAGTTCTTC
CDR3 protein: CSAGTSGRHGDEQFF

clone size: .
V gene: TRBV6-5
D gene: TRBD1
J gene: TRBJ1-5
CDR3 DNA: TGTGCCAGCAGTTACCCCACCGGGACAGGGTTTTCACCCCAGCATTTT
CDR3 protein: CASSYPTGTGFSPQHF

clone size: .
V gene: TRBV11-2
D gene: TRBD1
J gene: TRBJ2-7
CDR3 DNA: TGTGCCAGCAGCTTGATCGCGACAGGGGGGCGGGAGCAGTACTTC
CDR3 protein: CASSLIATGGREQYF

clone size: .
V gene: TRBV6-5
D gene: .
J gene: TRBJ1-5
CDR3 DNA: TGTGCCAGCACTTCCGGACAGCTTAATCAGCCCCAGCATTTT
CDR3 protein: CASTSGQLNQPQHF

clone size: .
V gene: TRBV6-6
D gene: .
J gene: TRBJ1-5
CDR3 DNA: TGTGCCAGCGAAGTTCAGGGAAATGGCCAGCCCCAGCATTTT
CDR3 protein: CASEVQGNGQPQHF

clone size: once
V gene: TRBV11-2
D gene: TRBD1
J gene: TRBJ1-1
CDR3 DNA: TGTGCCAGCAGCTTCGGGACAGGGGCCTTGATTACTGAAGCTTTCTTT
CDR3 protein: CASSFGTGALITEAFF

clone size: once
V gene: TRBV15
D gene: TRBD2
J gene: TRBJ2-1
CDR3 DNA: TGTGCCACCAGCAGAGGGCGCGGGAGGGGTCCCTACAATGAGCAGTTCTTC
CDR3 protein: CATSRGRGRGPYNEQFF

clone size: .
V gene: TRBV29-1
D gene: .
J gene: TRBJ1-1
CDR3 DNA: TGCAGCGCCTCGCAGGCGGGGATGAACACTGAAGCTTTCTTT
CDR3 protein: CSASQAGMNTEAFF

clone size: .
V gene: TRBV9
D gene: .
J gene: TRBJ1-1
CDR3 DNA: TGTGCCAGCAGCGTAGGGACAGCTCCCACTGAAGCTTTCTTT
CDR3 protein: CASSVGTAPTEAFF

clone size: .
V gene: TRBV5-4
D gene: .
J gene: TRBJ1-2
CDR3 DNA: TGTGCCAGCAGCCAAGGACAGCGGAAATCTAACTATGGCTACACCTTC
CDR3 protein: CASSQGQRKSNYGYTF

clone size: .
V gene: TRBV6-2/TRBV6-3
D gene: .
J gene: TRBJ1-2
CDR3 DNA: TGTGCCAGCAGTACCCTAGCTAACTATGGCTACACCTTC
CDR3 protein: CASSTLANYGYTF

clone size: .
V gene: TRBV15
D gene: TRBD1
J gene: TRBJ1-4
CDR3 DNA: TGTGCCACCAGCAGAGACACGGGCAGGGGGGAACCAACTAATGAAAAACTGTTTTTT
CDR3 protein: CATSRDTGRGEPTNEKLFF

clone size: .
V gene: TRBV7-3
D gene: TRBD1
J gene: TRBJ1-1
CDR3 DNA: TGTGCCAGCAGCTTAGGGACAGGGATGAACACTGAAGCTTTCTTT
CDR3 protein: CASSLGTGMNTEAFF

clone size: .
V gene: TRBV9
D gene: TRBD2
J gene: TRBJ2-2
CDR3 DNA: TGTGCCAGCAGCGCCCCTGCGGGAGTGACCGGGGAGCTGTTTTTT
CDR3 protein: CASSAPAGVTGELFF